This TCR beta chain was sequenced in a study of blood T cell repertoires in COVID-19. Study-level background: Sources were T cells, B-cell-depleted T cells, or PBMCs; the material itself was cDNA or gDNA.

Clones were sequenced by immunoSEQ multiplex PCR, and TCRdb holds only the in-frame ones, with some missing. This sample yields fewer than 350,000 clones, of which roughly nine tenths are seen a single time; more than 10% belongs to the top ten. The junction had 7 bases not matched to a gene; V was cut back by 5 bases and J by 10 bases. The CDR3 sequence is 14 residues long. Germline values: CDR1 MGHRA, CDR2 YSYEKL. V is TRBV4-1 and J is TRBJ1-6; 8 bases agree with TRBD1. The sequenced sample consisted of peripheral blood. The TCR sequence derives from a woman in her twenties or thirties with COVID-19, enrolled during active disease. DNA of the CDR3: TGCGCCAGCAGCTTGGACAGGGTGGGATCACCCCTCCACTTT. Its protein product is CASSLDRVGSPLHF.